The 3 T cell receptor beta chains presented below share a single source sample, sequenced in a study of control samples from healthy donors and cancer patients. The data were produced by immunoSEQ multiplex PCR, yet TCRdb's version contains in-frame clones alone and is incomplete. The sample includes 140,000 or so clones, 91% of them seen just once. The sample taken for sequencing was blood. The source of these receptors is a young man in good health.

This clone has just one count. The rearrangement joins TRBV7-9 to TRBJ2-7; D call uncertain. The CDR3 extends over 13 amino acids. Trimming cost V 5 bases and J 3 bases, with 11 bases left between them. CDR1 is SEHNR, CDR2 FQNEAQ, per germline (reference sequence). The CDR3 here is CASSPSPGYEQYF. CDR3 in DNA: TGTGCCAGCAGCCCTAGTCCCGGCTACGAGCAGTACTTC.

V gene TRBV5-8 combines with J gene TRBJ2-3; 7 nucleotides align to TRBD2. CDR3 length equals 16 residues. Per the germline V gene, CDR1 is SGHTS and CDR2 is YDEGEE. V lost 4 bases to trimming and J lost 4 bases; unmatched junction nucleotides: 12. CDR3 nucleotides: TGTGCCAGCAGCGCGAATCCGAGCGGGGTCCCAGATACGCAGTATTTT. Translation: CASSANPSGVPDTQYF. The complete variable domain, with remaining parts taken from reference TRBV5-8 and TRBJ2-3, reads EAGVTQSPTHLIKTRGQQATLRCSPISGHTSVYWYQQALGLGLQFLLWYDEGEERNRGNFPPRFSGRQFPNYSSELNVNALELEDSALYLCASSANPSGVPDTQYFGPGTRLTVL.

V usage is TRBV10-1 and J usage is TRBJ1-6, with TRBD1 matching 8 bases. Trimming removed 6 bases from V and 6 bases from J; junction bases left unmatched: 13. The germline CDR1 and CDR2 sequences are WNHNN and SYGVQD (reference sequence). This CDR3 comprises 17 residues. CDR3 sequence (DNA): TGCGCCAGCAGCGACGAACTTAGGACAGGGCCTAATTCACCCCTCCACTTT. This encodes CASSDELRTGPNSPLHF.